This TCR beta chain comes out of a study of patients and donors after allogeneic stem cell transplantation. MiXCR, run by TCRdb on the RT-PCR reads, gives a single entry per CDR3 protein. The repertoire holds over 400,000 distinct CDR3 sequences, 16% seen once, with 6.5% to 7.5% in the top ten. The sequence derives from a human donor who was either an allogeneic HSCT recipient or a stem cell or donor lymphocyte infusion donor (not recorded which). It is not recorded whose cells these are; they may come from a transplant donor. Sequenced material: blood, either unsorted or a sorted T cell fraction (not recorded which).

The CDR3 is CASSKRGEAFF. CDR3 bases: TGTGCCAGCAGCAAGAGGGGGGAAGCTTTCTTT. The rearrangement joins TRBV7-9 to TRBJ1-1, with D possibly matching TRBD1 (6 bases). The V end lost 5 bases, the J end lost 8 bases, and 9 bases lay between the germline ends. This CDR3 is 11 amino acids long. Germline assignment: CDR1 SEHNR and CDR2 FQNEAQ (reference sequence).